A single sample gave rise to the 20 T cell receptor beta chains below, sequenced in a study of blood T cell repertoires in COVID-19. Repertoires were generated with immunoSEQ multiplex PCR, while TCRdb's copy carries only in-frame clones and drops some. The sample lists around 300,000 clones, 75% to 90% occurring once. Sequencing was carried out using peripheral blood. Receptor source: a woman in her sixties or seventies with COVID-19, enrolled during active disease.

V is TRBV19 and J is TRBJ2-5; possible D gene TRBD1, 5 bases. Looked up from germline, CDR1 is LNHDA and CDR2 is SQIVND (reference sequence). The CDR3 extends over 13 amino acids. Between the trimmed V and J ends, which lost 5 bases and 3 bases, there was a span of 10 bases. The CDR3 region is CASSRQIKETQYF. The CDR3 nucleotides are TGTGCCAGTAGTCGACAGATTAAAGAGACCCAGTACTTC.

The V and J genes are TRBV9 and TRBJ2-1; D is ambiguous. This CDR3 comprises 13 residues. V lost 0 bases and J 3 bases, leaving 4 bases between the germline ends. Per the germline V gene, CDR1 is SGDLS and CDR2 is YYNGEE. The CDR3 DNA follows: TGTGCCAGCAGCGTAGGGCACTACAATGAGCAGTTCTTC. This codes for CASSVGHYNEQFF.

This clone was picked up a small number of times. The chain combines TRBV30 with TRBJ1-6; D gene uncertain. The V gene lost 0 bases and the J gene lost 7 bases, with 10 bases spanning the gap. This CDR3 contains 14 residues. The germline V gene encodes CDR1 GTSNPN and CDR2 SVGIG (reference sequence). CDR3 DNA sequence: TGTGCCTGGAGTGTAGCCCATCCCAATTCACCCCTCCACTTT. It is translated as CAWSVAHPNSPLHF.

This chain uses TRBV30 with TRBJ1-4; TRBD1 aligns across 9 bases. Germline V lookup: CDR1 GTSNPN, CDR2 SVGIG (reference sequence). The CDR3 loop spans 14 amino acids. Losses at the gene ends were 4 bases for V and 7 bases for J; bases not matched to a gene: 7. DNA for the CDR3: TGTGCCTGGAACGGGGACAGGGTTGGTGAAAAACTGTTTTTT. Its protein product is CAWNGDRVGEKLFF.

CDR3 residues: CASSLGPSSGNTIYF. DNA for the CDR3: TGTGCCAGCAGCTTGGGCCCCAGCTCTGGAAACACCATATATTTT. This chain links TRBV7-2 with TRBJ1-3; D is ambiguous. The length of the CDR3 is 15 residues. V was pared by 3 bases and J by 0 bases, with 9 bases between. CDR1 and CDR2 from the germline V gene are SGHTA and FQGNSA.

The chain links TRBV7-9 to TRBJ2-3; 9 nucleotides match TRBD1. V dropped 8 bases and J dropped 3; count of bases not matched to a gene: 9. CDR3 length: 15 residues. Germline V CDR1 and CDR2: SEHNR, FQNEAQ (reference sequence). The CDR3 here is CASSLGDRETDTQYF. The DNA for the CDR3 is TGTGCCAGCTCCCTGGGGGACAGGGAAACAGATACGCAGTATTTT. Using reference TRBV7-9 and TRBJ2-3 for the parts outside the CDR3, the full variable domain is DTGVSQNPRHKITKRGQNVTFRCDPISEHNRLYWYRQTLGQGPEFLTYFQNEAQLEKSRLLSDRFSAERPKGSFSTLEIQRTEQGDSAMYLCASSLGDRETDTQYFGPGTRLTVL.

This chain connects TRBV19 to TRBJ1-1; D not resolved. Germline V gives CDR1 LNHDA, CDR2 SQIVND (reference sequence). V was trimmed by 1 base and J by 2 bases, leaving 11 bases between them. CDR3 size: 15 residues. The CDR3 DNA reads as TGTGCCAGTAGTATAGCGGGGTTCCGAAACACTGAAGCTTTCTTT. It translates to CASSIAGFRNTEAFF.

This chain connects TRBV18 to TRBJ2-7, with 7 bases fitting TRBD1. V trimming: 3 bases; J trimming: 5 bases; junction bases outside the gene matches: 4. The CDR3 runs 13 residues. Germline V gene data show CDR1 as KGHSH and CDR2 as LQKENI. CDR3 loop: CASSPGQRDEQYF. The CDR3 DNA sequence: TGTGCCAGCTCACCGGGACAGCGTGACGAGCAGTACTTC.

CDR3 in amino acids: CASSLLTGHNEQFF. CDR3 in DNA: TGTGCCAGCAGCTTACTTACAGGCCACAATGAGCAGTTCTTC. This chain joins TRBV7-2 and TRBJ2-1; possible D gene TRBD1, 5 bases. V gave up 2 bases and J gave up 5 bases, with 10 bases separating them. This CDR3 contains 14 residues. CDR1 is SGHTA and CDR2 is FQGNSA in the germline V gene.

The chain carries TRBV7-9 and TRBJ1-1; perhaps TRBD1 as D (6 bases). CDR1 and CDR2 from the germline V gene are SEHNR and FQNEAQ (reference sequence). Trimming pared 1 base from V and 5 bases from J, leaving 17 bases between. The CDR3 is made up of 16 amino acids. CDR3 coding DNA: TGTGCCAGCAGCTTAGGTGGGGGCAGGGGCGGAACTGAAGCTTTCTTT. Amino acid sequence: CASSLGGGRGGTEAFF.

The J gene is TRBJ2-6, the V gene TRBV18; the D is unclear. The V end lost 3 bases, the J end lost 0 bases, and 6 bases lay between the germline ends. The CDR3 is made up of 15 amino acids. Germline loops: CDR1 KGHSH, CDR2 LQKENI. The CDR3 DNA is TGTGCCAGCTCACCCAGGCTCTCTGGGGCCAACGTCCTGACTTTC. It is translated as CASSPRLSGANVLTF.

The chain joins TRBV5-1 to TRBJ2-5; the D is unclear. The V gene's germline CDR1 is SGHRS and CDR2 YFSETQ. CDR3 size: 15 residues. Deletions cut 1 base from V and 0 bases from J, with 10 bases between. The CDR3: CASSLLGENQETQYF. The CDR3 DNA sequence: TGCGCCAGCAGCTTGTTAGGAGAGAACCAAGAGACCCAGTACTTC.

The rearrangement uses TRBV3-1 (or the pseudogene TRBV3-2) and TRBJ1-5; tentatively, D is TRBD1 (6 bases). V was shortened by 4 bases and J by 2 bases, with 9 bases between the two germline ends. The CDR3 has 14 amino acids. Germline V gene lookup returns CDR1 LGHDT and CDR2 YNNKEL (reference sequence). Here the CDR3 reads CASSPQGRNQPQHF. Written as DNA, the CDR3 is TGTGCCAGCAGCCCACAGGGCCGCAATCAGCCCCAGCATTTT.

The chain combines TRBV5-4 with TRBJ2-5; TRBD2 aligns across 7 bases. The CDR3 covers 12 residues. Trimming at V came to 4 bases and at J to 7 bases, leaving 4 bases not matched to a gene. Germline CDR1 is SGHNT and CDR2 is YYREEE (reference sequence). CDR3 residues: CASSGTMGTQYF. CDR3 sequence (DNA): TGTGCCAGCAGCGGGACTATGGGGACCCAGTACTTC.

This chain joins TRBV7-2 and TRBJ2-3; D is uncertain. The CDR3 consists of 12 residues. Between the trimmed V and J ends, which lost 6 bases and 5 bases, there was a span of 9 bases. In germline, CDR1 is SGHTA, CDR2 FQGNSA. The CDR3 DNA reads TGTGCCAGCAGTTTAAATCGAGATACGCAGTATTTT. Protein sequence: CASSLNRDTQYF.

The rearrangement links TRBV5-8 to TRBJ1-5; D perhaps matches TRBD1 (5 bases). Trimming pared 0 bases from V and 7 bases from J, leaving 14 bases between. The CDR3 has 15 residues. The germline V gene encodes CDR1 SGHTS and CDR2 YDEGEE. The CDR3 DNA follows: TGTGCCAGCAGCTTGGAGTCGCAGGGCTCCCAGCCCCAGCATTTT. This gives the protein CASSLESQGSQPQHF.

Worth noting for this clone: The sample has other DNA sequences that encode this CDR3 too. The V and J genes are TRBV19 and TRBJ1-2, with a tentative D call TRBD1 (5 bases). CDR1 is LNHDA, CDR2 SQIVND, per germline (reference sequence). Trimming removed 5 bases from V and 1 base from J, with 11 bases in between. This CDR3 has 14 amino acids. The CDR3 protein is CASSPGQGNYGYTF. In nucleotides, the CDR3 is TGTGCCAGTAGTCCCGGGCAGGGTAACTATGGCTACACCTTC.

The rearrangement links TRBV19 to TRBJ2-5; a weak D match, TRBD2 (8 bases). CDR1 is LNHDA and CDR2 is SQIVND in the germline V gene (reference sequence). Trimming took 3 bases from V and 2 from J, leaving 16 bases between them. The CDR3 runs 16 residues. This CDR3 is CASSIPGRGPQETQYF. CDR3 DNA: TGTGCCAGTAGTATCCCCGGGAGGGGGCCTCAAGAGACCCAGTACTTC.

This clone was counted a single time. The chain couples TRBV2 to TRBJ2-1, with 11 bases matching TRBD2. Germline CDR1 reads SNHLY; CDR2 reads FYNNEI. This CDR3 has 18 residues. J lost 12 bases, V lost 3 bases, and 19 bases had no gene match. CDR3 loop: CASSERYLIAGGLLLQFF. In DNA, the CDR3 is TGTGCCAGCAGTGAGAGATATTTAATAGCGGGGGGGCTTCTGTTGCAGTTCTTC.

The CDR3 coding sequence is TGCGCCAGCACCGCTTACAGGGGGATGAACACTGAAGCTTTCTTT. Its translation is CASTAYRGMNTEAFF. The V and J genes are TRBV5-1 and TRBJ1-1; 8 bases align to TRBD1. The CDR3 loop spans 15 amino acids. The V segment lost 6 bases and the J segment 0 bases; nucleotides outside the gene matches: 7. The V gene's germline CDR1 is SGHRS and CDR2 YFSETQ.